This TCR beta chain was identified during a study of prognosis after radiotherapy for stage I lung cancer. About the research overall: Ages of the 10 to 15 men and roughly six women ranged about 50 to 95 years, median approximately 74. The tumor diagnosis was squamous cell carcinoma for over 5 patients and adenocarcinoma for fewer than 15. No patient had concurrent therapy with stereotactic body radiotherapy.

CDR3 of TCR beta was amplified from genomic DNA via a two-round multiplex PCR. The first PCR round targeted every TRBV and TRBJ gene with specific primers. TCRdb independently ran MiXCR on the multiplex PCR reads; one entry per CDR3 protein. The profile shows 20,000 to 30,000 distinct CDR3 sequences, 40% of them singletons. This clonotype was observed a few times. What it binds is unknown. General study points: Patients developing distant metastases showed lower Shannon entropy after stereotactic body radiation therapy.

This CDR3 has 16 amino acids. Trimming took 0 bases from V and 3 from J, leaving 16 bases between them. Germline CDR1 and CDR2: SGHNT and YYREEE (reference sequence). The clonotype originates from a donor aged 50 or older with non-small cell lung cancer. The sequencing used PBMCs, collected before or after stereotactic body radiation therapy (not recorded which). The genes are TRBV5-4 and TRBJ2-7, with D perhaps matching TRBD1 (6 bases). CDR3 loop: CASSLAGAGVSYEQYF. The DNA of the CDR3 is TGTGCCAGCAGCTTGGCCGGGGCAGGGGTAAGCTACGAGCAGTACTTC.